This TCR beta chain was observed in a study of T cells after yellow fever vaccination. Across the whole study: Low-cell-number fractions were prepared with SMART-Seq v4 Ultra Low Input.

General study findings and limits: High-abundance clonotypes from the bulk population could contaminate FACS-sorted repertoires. CD4 and CD8 compartments shared a small share of clonotypes, likely from convergent recombination.

The TCR cDNA carried a universal primer site and UMIs from 5'RACE template switching. TCRdb processed the 5' RACE reads anew with MiXCR; each CDR3 protein has one entry. The sample consists of tens of thousands of distinct CDR3 sequences, 7.5% to 9% of them appearing once. V lost 4 bases, J lost 0 bases, and 2 bases stayed unmatched. CDR1 and CDR2 (germline): SGDLS, YYNGEE. The CDR3 loop spans 14 amino acids. A note on this clonotype: The target antigen is unknown.

The V and J genes are TRBV9 and TRBJ1-2, with 8 bases aligning to TRBD1. Here the sequenced sample was CD8+ T cells sorted from PBMCs, taken on the day of the yellow fever booster vaccination. The clonotype originates from a man aged 25 to 40 who received the YFV17D yellow fever vaccine. CDR3 protein: CASSTGGTNYGYTF. CDR3 DNA: TGTGCCAGCAGCACAGGGGGGACTAACTATGGCTACACCTTC.